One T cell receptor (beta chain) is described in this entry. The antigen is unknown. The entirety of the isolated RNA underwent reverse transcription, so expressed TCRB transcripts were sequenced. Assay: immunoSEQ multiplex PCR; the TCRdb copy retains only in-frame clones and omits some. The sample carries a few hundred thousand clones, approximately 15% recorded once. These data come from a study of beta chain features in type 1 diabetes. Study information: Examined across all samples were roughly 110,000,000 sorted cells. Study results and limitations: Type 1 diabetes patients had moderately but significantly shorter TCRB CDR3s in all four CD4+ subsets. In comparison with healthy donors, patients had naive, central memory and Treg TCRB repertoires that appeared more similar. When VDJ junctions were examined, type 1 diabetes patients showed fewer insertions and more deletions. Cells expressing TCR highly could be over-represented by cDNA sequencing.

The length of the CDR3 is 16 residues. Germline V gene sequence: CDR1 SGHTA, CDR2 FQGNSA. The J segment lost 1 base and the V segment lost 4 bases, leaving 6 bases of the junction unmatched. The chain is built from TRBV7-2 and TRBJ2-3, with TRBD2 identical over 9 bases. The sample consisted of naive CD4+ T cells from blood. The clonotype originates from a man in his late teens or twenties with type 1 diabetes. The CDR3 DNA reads TGTGCCAGCAGCTACCAGCGGGGGGCTCGCACAGATACGCAGTATTTT. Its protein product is CASSYQRGARTDTQYF. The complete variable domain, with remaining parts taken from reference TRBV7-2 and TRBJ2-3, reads GAGVSQSPSNKVTEKGKDVELRCDPISGHTALYWYRQSLGQGLEFLIYFQGNSAPDKSGLPSDRFSAERTGGSVSTLTIQRTQQEDSAVYLCASSYQRGARTDTQYFGPGTRLTVL.